One T cell receptor (beta chain) is described in this entry. Its antigen remains unknown. The data belong to a study of cytomegalovirus exposure and HLA in healthy donors. The study's findings and limits: Listed as cytomegalovirus-associated were approximately 160 TCR beta chains. Later analysis suggested links between common viral pathogens and several top significant clusters.

PCR primers comprised 60 Vbeta and 13 Jbeta primers. Libraries were prepared by immunoSEQ multiplex PCR; TCRdb keeps only in-frame clonotypes and omits some of them. The sample lists over 150,000 clones; 82% were seen once. Germline CDR1 KGHSY, CDR2 FQNENV. V lost 0 bases and J 6 bases, leaving 6 bases between the germline ends. The CDR3 consists of 12 residues. Sequenced material: PBMCs. The sequence came from a woman aged 50 to 60 in good health and CMV-seropositive. The rearrangement uses TRBV16 and TRBJ2-7; no firm D call. DNA of the CDR3: TGTGCCAGCAGCCAATCCCTGAGCGAGCAGTACTTC. This codes for CASSQSLSEQYF.